This TCR beta chain stems from a study of blood T cell repertoires in COVID-19. Study in general: T cells, B-cell-depleted T cells, or PBMCs provided the cDNA or gDNA that served as material.

TCRdb's table, derived via immunoSEQ multiplex PCR, lists solely in-frame clones and lacks some. Here the sample spans about 150,000 clones, around 90% being singletons. With 6 bases removed from V and 11 bases from J, the gap between germline ends came to 22 bases. The CDR3 runs to 14 residues. Per the germline V gene, CDR1 is SNHLY and CDR2 is FYNNEI. The sequence was obtained from a man between 45 and 60 years old who had recovered from COVID-19. Source material: peripheral blood. The V gene is TRBV2, the J gene TRBJ1-1; D is undetermined. DNA of the CDR3: TGTGCCAGCAGAGAACCCGAATTTGACAAGCCGGCTTTCTTT. It codes for CASREPEFDKPAFF.